Listed below are T cell receptor beta chains from one sample, sequenced in a study of identical twins. Each CDR3 protein gets one entry after TCRdb re-called the 5' RACE reads with MiXCR. In the table there are 1.5 million to 2 million distinct CDR3 sequences, around a third of which are singletons. The specimen sequenced was cord blood. These receptors all come from a newborn girl in good health. CDR3s include the opening cysteine and the closing phenylalanine or tryptophan. D genes are given only for firm matches. Where a row states a size, it is once, few, many or the class of an expanded clone; other rows omit it.

abundance	v_gene	d_gene	j_gene	CDR3aa	CDR3nt
few	TRBV5-1	NA	TRBJ1-2	CASSRPGSTSGYTF	TGCGCCAGCAGCCGGCCGGGGTCTACCTCTGGCTACACCTTC
many	TRBV12-3/TRBV12-4	NA	TRBJ1-2	CASSFAGNYGYTF	TGTGCCAGCAGTTTCGCGGGGAACTATGGCTACACCTTC
NA	TRBV5-1	TRBD2	TRBJ2-5	CASSFASGGGVEQYF	TGCGCCAGCAGTTTCGCCAGCGGGGGAGGGGTTGAGCAGTACTTC
few	TRBV12-3/TRBV12-4	TRBD2	TRBJ2-1	CASSFGRAIYNEQFF	TGTGCCAGCAGTTTCGGGAGGGCCATCTACAATGAGCAGTTCTTC
NA	TRBV15	NA	TRBJ1-1	CATSRGSGWPTEAFF	TGTGCCACCAGCAGGGGTTCAGGGTGGCCCACTGAAGCTTTCTTT
NA	TRBV20-1	TRBD2	TRBJ2-7	CSARDALGTSGTRYEQYF	TGCAGTGCTAGAGACGCACTAGGGACTAGCGGCACCCGCTACGAGCAGTACTTC
few	TRBV20-1	TRBD2	TRBJ2-1	CSASPNPGLAGGEQFF	TGCAGTGCTTCCCCAAACCCGGGACTAGCAGGGGGTGAGCAGTTCTTC
few	TRBV29-1	TRBD2	TRBJ2-1	CSVSLDSQGTSGWTYNEQFF	TGCAGCGTTTCCCTTGACTCCCAGGGGACTAGCGGGTGGACCTACAATGAGCAGTTCTTC
NA	TRBV5-1	NA	TRBJ1-1	CASSPLTGRAFF	TGCGCCAGCAGCCCCTTGACAGGCCGCGCTTTCTTT
few	TRBV5-1	NA	TRBJ1-2	CASSAGDNYGYTF	TGCGCCAGCAGCGCAGGGGACAACTATGGCTACACCTTC
NA	TRBV4-2	NA	TRBJ2-1	CASSQEVVSYNEQFF	TGTGCCAGCAGCCAAGAAGTAGTGTCCTACAATGAGCAGTTCTTC
NA	TRBV5-5	NA	TRBJ2-1	CASLGTINEQFF	TGTGCCAGTCTCGGGACCATCAATGAGCAGTTCTTC
NA	TRBV7-9	NA	TRBJ2-1	CASSLRGKAYNEQFF	TGTGCCAGCAGCTTAAGGGGGAAGGCCTACAATGAGCAGTTCTTC
NA	TRBV7-9	NA	TRBJ2-3	CASSLVPTSTDTQYF	TGTGCCAGCAGCTTAGTACCCACTAGCACAGATACGCAGTATTTT
NA	TRBV28	TRBD1	TRBJ1-2	CASTGAGTGEAGDGYTF	TGTGCCAGCACCGGAGCCGGGACAGGGGAAGCGGGCGATGGCTACACCTTC
NA	TRBV6-9	NA	TRBJ2-1	CASSGRGAPYNEQFF	TGTGCCAGCAGTGGGAGAGGGGCACCCTACAATGAGCAGTTCTTC
NA	TRBV12-3/TRBV12-4	TRBD2	TRBJ2-1	CASSLASGRANNEQFF	TGTGCCAGCAGTTTAGCTAGCGGGAGGGCGAACAATGAGCAGTTCTTC
NA	TRBV5-5	NA	TRBJ1-6	CASSYLGDSPLHF	TGTGCCAGCAGCTACTTAGGGGATTCACCCCTCCACTTT
NA	TRBV5-1	TRBD2	TRBJ2-7	CASRGLAADEQYF	TGCGCCAGCAGGGGACTAGCGGCTGACGAGCAGTACTTC
NA	TRBV4-2	NA	TRBJ2-2	CASSQEKARKNTGELFF	TGTGCCAGCAGCCAAGAGAAAGCCAGGAAGAACACCGGGGAGCTGTTTTTT
NA	TRBV28	NA	TRBJ1-2	CASSLENYYGYTF	TGTGCCAGCAGTTTGGAAAACTACTATGGCTACACCTTC
NA	TRBV7-8	TRBD2	TRBJ2-1	CASSLDEASGEQFF	TGTGCCAGCAGCTTAGACGAGGCTAGCGGTGAGCAGTTCTTC
few	TRBV29-1	TRBD1	TRBJ2-7	CSVTGQGGTYEQYF	TGCAGCGTGACCGGACAGGGAGGCACCTACGAGCAGTACTTC
few	TRBV21-1	NA	TRBJ1-5	CASSKEVGRQAPKKINQPQHF	TGTGCCAGCAGCAAAGAAGTCGGAAGGCAGGCGCCTAAGAAAATCAATCAGCCCCAGCATTTT
few	TRBV19	NA	TRBJ2-1	CASRGSRELDNEQFF	TGTGCCAGTAGAGGGTCTCGGGAGTTGGACAATGAGCAGTTCTTC
NA	TRBV12-3/TRBV12-4	TRBD1	TRBJ1-4	CASRGQPGGEKLFF	TGTGCCAGCAGGGGACAGCCCGGCGGGGAAAAACTGTTTTTT
few	TRBV5-1	NA	TRBJ1-4	CASSTSGRVNEKLFF	TGCGCCAGCTCAACTAGCGGGCGGGTCAATGAAAAACTGTTTTTT
NA	TRBV2	NA	TRBJ2-3	CASTSGFSTDTQYF	TGTGCCAGTACGAGCGGGTTTAGCACAGATACGCAGTATTTT
few	TRBV29-1	TRBD2	TRBJ2-3	CSHRRIIAGVGDTQYF	TGCAGCCATAGAAGGATTATAGCGGGAGTGGGAGATACGCAGTATTTT
NA	TRBV24-1	TRBD2	TRBJ2-3	CATSEPGLAGGKDTQYF	TGTGCCACCAGTGAGCCGGGACTAGCGGGGGGAAAAGATACGCAGTATTTT
once	TRBV24-1	TRBD1	TRBJ2-7	CVTSEDRDEQYF	TGTGTCACCAGTGAAGACAGGGACGAGCAGTACTTC
NA	TRBV3-1	TRBD1	TRBJ2-3	CASSPIGRGRTDTQYF	TGTGCCAGCAGCCCCATCGGCAGGGGGCGCACAGATACGCAGTATTTT
NA	TRBV2	NA	TRBJ2-1	CASREYLNEQFF	TGTGCCAGCAGAGAGTATCTCAATGAGCAGTTCTTC
few	TRBV29-1	TRBD1	TRBJ2-3	CSGGTGGWETDTQYF	TGCAGCGGCGGGACAGGGGGCTGGGAAACAGATACGCAGTATTTT
few	TRBV2	TRBD1	TRBJ2-7	CASSLPWTGSSYEQYF	TGTGCCAGCAGTTTACCTTGGACAGGGAGCTCCTACGAGCAGTACTTC
NA	TRBV5-1	NA	TRBJ1-1	CASSAGTRNTEAFF	TGCGCCAGCAGCGCCGGGACGCGGAACACTGAAGCTTTCTTT
NA	TRBV12-3/TRBV12-4	TRBD1	TRBJ2-2	CASSRPGQEVYTGELFF	TGTGCCAGCAGTAGACCGGGACAGGAGGTTTACACCGGGGAGCTGTTTTTT
few	TRBV13	NA	TRBJ2-1	CASSSTREQFF	TGTGCCAGCAGTTCAACACGGGAGCAGTTCTTC
many	TRBV27	NA	TRBJ2-3	CASSLRPGTTDTQYF	TGTGCCAGCAGTTTAAGGCCCGGCACCACAGATACGCAGTATTTT
NA	TRBV7-2	NA	TRBJ1-2	CASSLPGGRYGCTF	TGTGCCAGCAGCCTCCCGGGAGGGAGGTATGGCTGCACCTTC